This is a list of T cell receptor beta chains from one sample in a study of CD8 T cells in ankylosing spondylitis. TCRdb processed the 5' RACE reads anew with MiXCR; each CDR3 protein has one entry. This table holds fewer than 750,000 distinct CDR3 sequences, around 20% found once. Sequencing used blood, either unsorted or a sorted T cell fraction (not recorded which). Source of these receptors: a male donor with ankylosing spondylitis. Both conserved end residues are part of each CDR3. A D gene is named only where the DNA matches it firmly. Not all rows give a size; the values are once, few, many and, for expanded clones, a class.

>few|NA|TRBJ1-1|TRBV3-1
TGTGCCAGCAGCCAACTCCAGGGTGAAGCTTTCTTT
CASSQLQGEAFF
>few|TRBD1|TRBJ2-3|TRBV5-1
TGCGCCAGCACCGAGAGGGGACAGGGCACAGATACGCAGTATTTT
CASTERGQGTDTQYF
>NA|NA|TRBJ1-1|TRBV20-1
TGCAGTGCCAGACGGGGGATCCTTGAAGCTTTCTTT
CSARRGILEAFF
>few|NA|TRBJ2-4|TRBV6-1
TGTGCCAGCAGTGCACGGGCACTAGCCAAAAACATTCAGTACTTC
CASSARALAKNIQYF
>NA|TRBD2|TRBJ2-1|TRBV20-1
TGCACCGGCCGACTAGCGGGTGACAATGAGCAGTTCTTC
CTGRLAGDNEQFF
>few|TRBD2|TRBJ2-2|TRBV4-2
TGTGCCAGCATCCAAGGGGGGCTAGCGGGAGGTCGGAACACCGGGGAGCTGTTTTTT
CASIQGGLAGGRNTGELFF
>NA|NA|TRBJ2-7|TRBV29-1
TGCAGCGTCCTCGAGGATGGGGCGTTATCGGCCTACGAGCAGTACTTC
CSVLEDGALSAYEQYF
>many|TRBD1|TRBJ2-1|TRBV10-3
TGTGCCATCAAGAAGGGACAGGGCATTACCTACAATGAGCAGTTCTTC
CAIKKGQGITYNEQFF
>NA|NA|TRBJ2-5|TRBV6-1
TGTGCCAGCAGTACCCTCTGGGCGGGGGAGACCCAGTACTTC
CASSTLWAGETQYF
>few|NA|TRBJ2-2|TRBV12-3/TRBV12-4
TGTGCCTGCAGTTTAATCGATTGGGGTCCGAAGAACACCGGGGAGCTGTTTTTT
CACSLIDWGPKNTGELFF
>few|NA|TRBJ2-3|TRBV28
TGTGCCAGCAGCCCTCTATCGCGCGGGCACACAGATACGCAGTATTTT
CASSPLSRGHTDTQYF
>NA|NA|TRBJ1-1|TRBV12-3/TRBV12-4
TGTGCCAGCAGTTTTGGGCAGGGTAGGTACACTGAAGCTTTCTTT
CASSFGQGRYTEAFF
>many|NA|TRBJ1-3|TRBV27
TGTGCCAGCAGGGGTCGAGGCTCTGGAAACACCATATATTTT
CASRGRGSGNTIYF
>few|TRBD2|TRBJ2-7|TRBV5-8
TGTGCCAGCAGAAACACCGGGACTAGCCTCTCCTACGAGCAGTACTTC
CASRNTGTSLSYEQYF
>few|TRBD1|TRBJ2-7|TRBV6-5
TGTGCCAGCAGTTACTCCGGGACAGGGGAGTTCGAGCAGTACTTC
CASSYSGTGEFEQYF
>many|NA|TRBJ2-2|TRBV12-5
TGTGCTAGTGGTTTGGCAAAAGCTAAGAACACCGGGGAGCTGTTTTTT
CASGLAKAKNTGELFF
>NA|NA|TRBJ2-3|TRBV12-3/TRBV12-4
TGTGCCAGCAGCCCCGGGACTCCCGGGCAGTATTTT
CASSPGTPGQYF
>NA|NA|TRBJ1-1|TRBV5-1
TGCGCCAGCAGCTTCATGGAGGGCACTGAAGCTTTCTTT
CASSFMEGTEAFF
>few|NA|TRBJ1-5|TRBV12-3/TRBV12-4
TGTGCCAGCAGTTTGAATGGGGCATCGGGGCGTAATCAGCCCCAGCATTTT
CASSLNGASGRNQPQHF
>NA|TRBD1|TRBJ1-6|TRBV7-9
TGTGCCAGCAGCTTAGTCGGGACAGGGAGTTCACCCCTCCACTTT
CASSLVGTGSSPLHF
>NA|NA|TRBJ2-1|TRBV7-2
TGTGCCAGCAGCCAACAGTGGGGCTCCTACAATGAGCAGTTCTTC
CASSQQWGSYNEQFF
>many|TRBD1|TRBJ1-2|TRBV13
TGTGCCAGCAGCTCCGGACAGGAGCCTAACTATGGCTACACCTTC
CASSSGQEPNYGYTF
>NA|NA|TRBJ2-1|TRBV12-3/TRBV12-4
TGTGCCAGCAGTCCAGCGAGATTTGAGCAGTTCTTC
CASSPARFEQFF
>NA|NA|TRBJ2-7|TRBV4-3
TGCGCCAGCAGCCAAGACAGGACCTCCTACGAGCAGTACTTC
CASSQDRTSYEQYF
>NA|TRBD1|TRBJ1-4|TRBV5-1
TGCGCCAGCAGCTTGGCTGCGGGACAGATTAATGAAAAACTGTTTTTT
CASSLAAGQINEKLFF
>few|NA|TRBJ1-3|TRBV21-1
TGTGCCAGCAGCAAAGTGGCGGAGGGTTTGGCTGGAAACACCATATATTTT
CASSKVAEGLAGNTIYF
>NA|TRBD1|TRBJ2-1|TRBV6-2/TRBV6-3
TGTGCCAGCAGTACTGACTTTCTACAGGGGGCCGGATACAATGAGCAGTTCTTC
CASSTDFLQGAGYNEQFF
>few|NA|TRBJ2-1|TRBV6-5
TGTGCCAGCAGTTATTTTTCAAGCGGGAATGAGCAGTTCTTC
CASSYFSSGNEQFF
>NA|NA|TRBJ2-2|TRBV27
TGTGCCAGCAACTCAAGGGGCTCGAACACCGGGGAGCTGTTTTTT
CASNSRGSNTGELFF
>few|TRBD2|TRBJ2-3|TRBV12-3/TRBV12-4
TGTGCCAGCAGTTTCCTAGCGGGGATCGCAGATACGCAGTATTTT
CASSFLAGIADTQYF
>NA|TRBD1|TRBJ2-7|TRBV7-9
TGTGCCAGCGCTCCCCAGACAGGGCCCTACGAGCAGTACTTC
CASAPQTGPYEQYF
>few|NA|TRBJ2-2|TRBV5-6
TGTGCCAGCAACCCGTTGGCGGGGGCCTCGAACACCGGGGAGCTGTTTTTT
CASNPLAGASNTGELFF
>few|NA|TRBJ1-4|TRBV19
TGTGCCAGTAGTGGCCGGGACACGAAACTGTTTTTT
CASSGRDTKLFF
>few|TRBD2|TRBJ2-1|TRBV4-1
TGCGCCAGCAGCCAAGAATGGACTAGCAATGAGCAGTTCTTC
CASSQEWTSNEQFF
>NA|TRBD1|TRBJ1-2|TRBV12-3/TRBV12-4
TGTGCCAGCAGTCGCCAGGACAGGGGGCGATTGGGCTACACCTTC
CASSRQDRGRLGYTF
>many|NA|TRBJ2-2|TRBV12-3/TRBV12-4
TGTGCCAGCAGTTTGGGGGTCGGGGAGCTGTTTTTT
CASSLGVGELFF
>NA|TRBD1|TRBJ1-2|TRBV12-3/TRBV12-4
TGTGCCAGCAGTTGGGCAGGGGGCGTGTATGGCTACACCTTC
CASSWAGGVYGYTF
>once|NA|TRBJ1-2|TRBV20-1
TGCAGCCCGCTTGATGGATCTGGCTATGGCTACACCTTC
CSPLDGSGYGYTF
>few|NA|TRBJ2-1|TRBV7-3
TGTGCCAGCAGCCCCGCCGGGACTTCTCCAACCTACAATGAGCAGTTCTTC
CASSPAGTSPTYNEQFF
>NA|TRBD2|TRBJ2-7|TRBV25-1
TGTGCCAGCTCCCCGAGACTAGCAGTGGACGAGCAGTACTTC
CASSPRLAVDEQYF
>many|NA|TRBJ2-1|TRBV7-9
TGTGCCAGCAGCCCAGATTACAATGAGCAGTTCTTC
CASSPDYNEQFF
>NA|NA|TRBJ1-2|TRBV18
TGTGCCAGCTCGGGGGACATTTTAAACTATGGCTACACCTTC
CASSGDILNYGYTF
>few|TRBD1|TRBJ2-2|TRBV20-1
TGCAGTGCTAGGAAGACAGGGGGAACCGGGGAGCTGTTTTTT
CSARKTGGTGELFF
>NA|TRBD2|TRBJ2-7|TRBV7-9
TGTGCCAGCAGCTTAGCTGTTAGCGGGACATTCCCCTACGAGCAGTACTTC
CASSLAVSGTFPYEQYF
>many|TRBD2|TRBJ2-1|TRBV10-3
TGTGCCATCAGTCGGACTAGCAAGAATGAGCAGTTCTTC
CAISRTSKNEQFF
>few|NA|TRBJ1-2|TRBV3-1
TGTGCCAGCAGCCAAGTCCGACGCTATGGCTACACCTTC
CASSQVRRYGYTF
>NA|NA|TRBJ1-1|TRBV5-1
TGCGCCAGCAGCTTAAAGCCCGACGGCTGGAACACTGAAGCTTTCTTT
CASSLKPDGWNTEAFF
>few|NA|TRBJ1-4|TRBV5-1
TGCGCCAGCAGCTTGGTGAGCGGCGAGGAAAAACTGTTTTTT
CASSLVSGEEKLFF
>NA|TRBD2|TRBJ2-3|TRBV14
TGTGCCAGCAGCTCCTATACTAGCGGGAGCACAGATACGCAGTATTTT
CASSSYTSGSTDTQYF
>many|TRBD1|TRBJ1-6|TRBV12-3/TRBV12-4
TGTGCCAGCAGTCCAACCGACAGGGATGGTTCACCCCTCCACTTT
CASSPTDRDGSPLHF